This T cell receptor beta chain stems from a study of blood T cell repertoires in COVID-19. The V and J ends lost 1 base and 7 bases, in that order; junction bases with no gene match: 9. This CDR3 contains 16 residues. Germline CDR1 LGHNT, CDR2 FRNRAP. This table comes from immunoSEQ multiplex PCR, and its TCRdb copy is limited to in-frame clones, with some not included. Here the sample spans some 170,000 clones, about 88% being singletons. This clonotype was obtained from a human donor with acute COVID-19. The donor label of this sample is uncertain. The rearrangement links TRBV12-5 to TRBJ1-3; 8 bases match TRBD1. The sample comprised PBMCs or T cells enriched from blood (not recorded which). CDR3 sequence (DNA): TGTGCTAGTGGTTTGGGACAGGGGACGTCCTTGAACACCATATATTTT. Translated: CASGLGQGTSLNTIYF.